This T cell receptor beta chain was observed in a study of PD-L1 blockade in urothelial cancer. For the study at large: Reported median T cell count for blood samples was about 150,000.

This CDR3 is built from 15 residues. Trimming removed 4 bases from V and 12 bases from J, with 24 bases in between. Germline lookup yields CDR1 MNHNS and CDR2 SASEGT. Sequencing was performed with immunoSEQ multiplex PCR; in TCRdb, only in-frame clones are kept and a portion is missing. The sample gives about 40,000 clones, around 84% of which show up once; approximately 2.4% is in the top ten. The time point here: peripheral blood 6 weeks after treatment start. This sample comprised PBMCs, obtained around atezolizumab (anti-PD-L1) treatment. This clonotype originated in a man between 65 and 79 years old with urothelial cancer. The rearrangement links TRBV6-1 to TRBJ1-1; the D is unclear. The CDR3, as DNA: TGTGCCAGCAGTGGCCAAATCGGACTGCGAACCGAACCTTTCTTT. It translates to CASSGQIGLRTEPFF.